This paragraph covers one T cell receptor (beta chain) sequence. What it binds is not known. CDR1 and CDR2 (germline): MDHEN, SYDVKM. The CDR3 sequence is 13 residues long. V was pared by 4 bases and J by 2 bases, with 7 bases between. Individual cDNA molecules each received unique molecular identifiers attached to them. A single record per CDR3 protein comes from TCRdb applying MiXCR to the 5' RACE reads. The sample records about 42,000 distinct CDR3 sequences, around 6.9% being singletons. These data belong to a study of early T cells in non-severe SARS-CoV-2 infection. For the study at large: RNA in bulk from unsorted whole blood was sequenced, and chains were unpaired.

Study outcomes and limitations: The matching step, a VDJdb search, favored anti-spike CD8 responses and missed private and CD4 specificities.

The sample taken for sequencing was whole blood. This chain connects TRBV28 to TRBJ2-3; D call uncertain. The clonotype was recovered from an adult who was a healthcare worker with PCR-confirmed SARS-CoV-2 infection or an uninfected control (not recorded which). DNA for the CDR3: TGTGCCAGCAGTTCCGGATACACAGATACGCAGTATTTT. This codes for CASSSGYTDTQYF.